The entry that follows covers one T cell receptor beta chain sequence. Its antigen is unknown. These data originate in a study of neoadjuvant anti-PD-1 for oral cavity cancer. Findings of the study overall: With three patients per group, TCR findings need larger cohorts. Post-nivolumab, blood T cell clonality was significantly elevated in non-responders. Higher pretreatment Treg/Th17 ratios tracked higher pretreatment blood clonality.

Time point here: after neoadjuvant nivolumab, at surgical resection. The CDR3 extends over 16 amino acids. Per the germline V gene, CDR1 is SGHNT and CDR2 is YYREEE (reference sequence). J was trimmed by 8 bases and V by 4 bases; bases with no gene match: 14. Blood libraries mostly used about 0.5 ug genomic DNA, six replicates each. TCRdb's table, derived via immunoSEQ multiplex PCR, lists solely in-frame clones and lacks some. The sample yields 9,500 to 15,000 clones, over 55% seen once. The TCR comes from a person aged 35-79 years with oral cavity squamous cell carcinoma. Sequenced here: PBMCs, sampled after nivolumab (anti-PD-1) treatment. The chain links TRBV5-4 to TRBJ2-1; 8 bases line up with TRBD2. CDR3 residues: CASSPPGLGHKDEQFF. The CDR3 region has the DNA TGTGCCAGCAGCCCCCCGGGACTAGGGCATAAGGATGAGCAGTTCTTC. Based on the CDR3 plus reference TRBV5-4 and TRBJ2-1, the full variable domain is ETGVTQSPTHLIKTRGQQVTLRCSSQSGHNTVSWYQQALGQGPQFIFQYYREEENGRGNFPPRFSGLQFPNYSSELNVNALELDDSALYLCASSPPGLGHKDEQFFGPGTRLTVL.